This T cell receptor beta chain was sequenced during a study of blood T cell repertoires in COVID-19. As for the study in general: Donors in the United States, Italy and Spain gave samples during acute or convalescent COVID-19.

CDR1 and CDR2 (germline): KGHSH, LQKENI. The CDR3 has 16 amino acids. Trimming cost V 4 bases and J 0 bases; bases outside gene matches: 5. Per the authors' pipeline: Scientists estimated how many nucleated cells there were by amplifying reference gene primers. Only in-frame clones appear in the TCRdb table, and some are missing; sequencing was by immunoSEQ multiplex PCR. V, J and clone size reflect that table, while D and trimming were determined from the DNA. The table shows about 330,000 clones, with 70% to 90% occurring only once. The sample comprised peripheral blood. The gene calls are TRBV18 and TRBJ1-3; 8 nucleotides line up with TRBD1. The clonotype comes from a woman aged 50 to 60 with active or convalescent COVID-19. In DNA form, the CDR3 reads TGTGCCAGCTCACAGGGACAGGCAAACTCTGGAAACACCATATATTTT. The encoded protein is CASSQGQANSGNTIYF.